One sample yielded the 4 T cell receptor beta chains listed below, sequenced in a study of human T cells and chemical hapten exposure. TCRdb re-called the RACE reads with MiXCR, one entry per CDR3 protein. This sample has some 360,000 distinct CDR3 sequences, with roughly 4.6% found just once. As to time point: pre-sensitization, week 0. Described treatment: therapeutic diphenylcyclopropenone sensitization with weekly scalp DPC. The sequencing here drew on whole blood, taken in connection with sensitization to the hapten diphenylcyclopropenone (DPC). These TCRs come from a woman in her 50s with alopecia areata. Some clones in this sample may be carry-over from other donors' samples.

This clonotype has ten or more counts. This chain joins TRBV7-9 and TRBJ1-2; D is unresolved. Trimming removed 1 base at V and 2 bases at J, with 11 bases between. The CDR3 spans 15 residues. Germline V gene lookup returns CDR1 SEHNR and CDR2 FQNEAQ (reference sequence). The CDR3 DNA reads as TGTGCCAGCAGCTTAGTGGATCCAGCCAACTATGGCTACACCTTC. It specifies CASSLVDPANYGYTF. The whole variable domain, filled in from reference TRBV7-9 and TRBJ1-2, reads DTGVSQNPRHKITKRGQNVTFRCDPISEHNRLYWYRQTLGQGPEFLTYFQNEAQLEKSRLLSDRFSAERPKGSFSTLEIQRTEQGDSAMYLCASSLVDPANYGYTFGSGTRLTVV.

This clonotype was picked up many times. The chain is built from TRBV6-5 and TRBJ1-5; a weak D match, TRBD1 (6 bases). The germline CDR1 and CDR2 sequences are MNHEY and SVGAGI. V was shortened by 2 bases and J by 7 bases, with 15 bases between the two germline ends. The CDR3 consists of 15 residues. CDR3 sequence reads: CASSYGGLQTQPQHF. For the CDR3, the DNA is TGTGCCAGCAGTTACGGGGGGCTCCAGACGCAGCCCCAGCATTTT.

This clonotype has a count of ten or more. The chain carries TRBV7-2 and TRBJ2-7; D is unresolved. The V and J ends lost 0 bases and 3 bases respectively, with 18 bases between them. The germline CDR1 and CDR2 sequences are SGHTA and FQGNSA. The CDR3 loop spans 17 amino acids. The CDR3 region is CASSLAYGRLPLYEQYF. The CDR3 nucleotides are TGTGCCAGCAGCTTAGCGTATGGCAGGTTACCCCTCTACGAGCAGTACTTC. Full variable domain (remainder filled in from reference TRBV7-2 and TRBJ2-7): GAGVSQSPSNKVTEKGKDVELRCDPISGHTALYWYRQSLGQGLEFLIYFQGNSAPDKSGLPSDRFSAERTGGSVSTLTIQRTQQEDSAVYLCASSLAYGRLPLYEQYFGPGTRLTVT.

This clonotype was found many times. The chain links TRBV29-1 to TRBJ2-3; 10 bases agree with TRBD2. V lost 5 bases to trimming and J lost 2 bases; unmatched junction nucleotides: 10. Germline V lookup: CDR1 SQVTM, CDR2 ANQGSEA. The CDR3 covers 16 residues. CDR3 bases: TGCAGCGTTCAGGGAACCCTAGCGGGAGACACAGATACGCAGTATTTT. Encoded protein: CSVQGTLAGDTDTQYF.